Shown below are 19 T cell receptor beta chains from a single sample sequenced in a study of lung T cells in sarcoidosis with Löfgren's syndrome. TCRdb re-called the reads through MiXCR, storing one row per CDR3 protein. The table lists some 65,000 distinct CDR3 sequences, about 20% of them singletons, with 2.3% in the top ten. Sequences were obtained from CD4+ T cells from PBMCs. These receptors were collected from a human donor with sarcoidosis (Löfgren's syndrome or another form), or a control subject (not recorded which).

The V gene is TRBV20-1, the J gene TRBJ2-1; 13 nucleotides match TRBD2. The CDR3 extends over 16 amino acids. V was clipped by 4 bases and J by 7 bases; unmatched bases: 10. Germline lookup yields CDR1 DFQATT and CDR2 SNEGSKA (reference sequence). CDR3 in DNA: TGCAGTGCTAACATTGGTGCGACTAGCGGGAGGAATGAGCAGTTCTTC. It yields the protein CSANIGATSGRNEQFF.

This clonotype was counted between two and nine times. The DNA of the CDR3 is TGTGCCAGCAGGGACAGACAATACGGGTCAAACATTCAGTACTTC. It codes for CASRDRQYGSNIQYF. The chain joins TRBV2 to TRBJ2-4, with D possibly TRBD1 on 6 matching bases. Germline V CDR1 and CDR2: SNHLY, FYNNEI. CDR3 length: 15 residues. The V end lost 6 bases, the J end lost 6 bases, and 18 bases lay between the germline ends.

The sample holds many counts of this clonotype. V is TRBV27 and J is TRBJ2-2; D is undetermined. Trimming left V 5 bases short and J 1 base short, with 2 bases between. In germline, CDR1 is MNHEY, CDR2 SMNVEV (reference sequence). This CDR3 comprises 12 residues. The CDR3 sequence: CASSQNTGELFF. CDR3 nucleotides: TGTGCCAGCAGTCAGAACACCGGGGAGCTGTTTTTT.

This clonotype was observed a handful of times. J is TRBJ2-2 and V is TRBV5-1; 7 nucleotides agree with TRBD2. CDR1 SGHRS and CDR2 YFSETQ come from the germline V gene. The CDR3 contains 16 residues. J was trimmed by 7 bases and V by 2 bases; bases with no gene match: 11. In nucleotides, the CDR3 is TGCGCCAGCAGCTTCGGACGCAGTCGGGAGGACGGGGAGCTGTTTTTT. As protein: CASSFGRSREDGELFF.

The CDR3 loop is CASAGLSSYEQYF. CDR3 bases: TGTGCCTCGGCAGGTCTCAGCTCCTACGAGCAGTACTTC. The rearrangement uses TRBV27 and TRBJ2-7; D gene uncertain. V dropped 11 bases and J dropped 0 bases, with 14 bases sitting between them. The germline V gene encodes CDR1 MNHEY and CDR2 SMNVEV (reference sequence). The CDR3 spans 13 residues.

This clonotype was seen many times. The V and J genes are TRBV25-1 and TRBJ2-1; D perhaps matches TRBD2 (5 bases). Germline V CDR1 and CDR2: MGHDK, SYGVNS. The V and J ends lost 3 bases and 0 bases respectively, with 6 bases between them. The CDR3 sequence is 14 residues long. CDR3 in DNA: TGTGCCAGCAGTGACACTAGCTCCTACAATGAGCAGTTCTTC. It is translated as CASSDTSSYNEQFF.

This clonotype was detected a few times. At one boundary the junction diverges from the germline segment, which might be a read error. The gene calls are TRBV19 and TRBJ2-3; 7 bases match TRBD1. CDR3 length equals 13 residues. CDR1 LNHDA and CDR2 SQIVND come from the germline V gene (reference sequence). CDR3 protein: CASRSYGTDAQYF. The CDR3 DNA reads TGTGCCAGTAGGTCATACGGGACAGATGCGCAGTATTTT.

This clonotype appeared once. The CDR3 coding sequence is TGTGCCAGCAGTGACCCGGGACGGACATACGAGCAGTACGTC. It codes for CASSDPGRTYEQYV. The chain has TRBV2 and TRBJ2-7; D might be TRBD1 or TRBD2, each matching 5 bases. V lost 3 bases, J lost 4 bases, and 13 bases lay in between. This CDR3 region has 14 residues. The V gene's germline CDR1 is SNHLY and CDR2 FYNNEI.

A few counts support this clonotype. The V call is TRBV18, the J call TRBJ2-6, with 7 bases aligning to TRBD1. V dropped 6 bases and J dropped 2; count of bases not matched to a gene: 4. Germline V gene sequence: CDR1 KGHSH, CDR2 LQKENI. The CDR3 is 15 amino acids. The CDR3 loop is CASSPDRAGANVLTF. In nucleotides, the CDR3 is TGTGCCAGCTCTCCCGACAGGGCTGGGGCCAACGTCCTGACTTTC.

This clonotype occurred once. Possible read error: a much larger clone is one base away. The chain links TRBV6-5 to TRBJ2-5; 10 positions match TRBD1. The CDR3 spans 12 residues. The V gene's germline CDR1 is MNHEY and CDR2 SVGAGI. DNA of the CDR3: TGTGCCATCGGGACAGGGGTTGCGACCCGGTACTTC. Protein product: CAIGTGVATRYF.

This clonotype was recorded at least ten times. This chain connects TRBV20-1 to TRBJ2-7; TRBD2 might be the D (5 bases). CDR1 is DFQATT and CDR2 is SNEGSKA in the germline V gene (reference sequence). This CDR3 region has 12 residues. V was pared by 3 bases and J by 3 bases, with 9 bases between. The CDR3 coding sequence is TGCAGTGCTAGCACTAGTTTCTACGAGCAGTACTTC. It translates to CSASTSFYEQYF.

At least ten counts were recorded for this clonotype. This rearrangement joins TRBV20-1 to TRBJ1-1; tentatively, D is TRBD1 (6 bases). Per the germline V gene, CDR1 is DFQATT and CDR2 is SNEGSKA (reference sequence). This CDR3 is 12 amino acids long. Trimming removed 6 bases at V and 3 bases at J, with 11 bases between. CDR3 region: CSATDRDTEAFF. In nucleotides, the CDR3 is TGCAGTGCGACGGACAGAGACACTGAAGCTTTCTTT.

This clonotype was detected ten times or more. The gene calls are TRBV20-1 and TRBJ2-5; 11 bases map to TRBD2. This CDR3 is 17 amino acids long. Unmatched junction bases numbered 7, after V lost 0 bases and J lost 1 base. The V gene's germline CDR1 is DFQATT and CDR2 SNEGSKA (reference sequence). The DNA of the CDR3 is TGCAGTGCTAGAGATCGGTCTAGCGGGGGGCTCCAAGAGACCCAGTACTTC. Translating it yields CSARDRSSGGLQETQYF.

This chain connects TRBV2 to TRBJ2-3; D tentatively reads TRBD1 or TRBD2 (5 bases each). The germline V gene encodes CDR1 SNHLY and CDR2 FYNNEI. This CDR3 is built from 14 residues. Trimming took off 8 bases at V and 4 bases at J, with 16 bases between the two ends. The CDR3 region has the DNA TGTGCCAGCCAGAGGGGTGGAGCGGCAGATACGCAGTATTTT. It is translated as CASQRGGAADTQYF.

In regard to this clonotype: This may be a read error: a much more frequent sequence differs by one nucleotide. V and J are TRBV19 and TRBJ2-1, with 7 bases fitting TRBD2. V lost 8 bases, J lost 5 bases, and 15 bases stayed unmatched. Germline V lookup: CDR1 LNHDA, CDR2 SQIVND (reference sequence). The CDR3 runs to 16 residues. The CDR3 coding sequence is TGTGCCAGTGGTGGGGAGCGGGGATCGGTCCACAATGAGCAGTTCTTC. Amino acid sequence: CASGGERGSVHNEQFF.

This clonotype has only a few counts. V is TRBV5-1 and J is TRBJ2-1; D ambiguous. The CDR3 contains 14 residues. Germline assignment: CDR1 SGHRS and CDR2 YFSETQ. The germline V and J ends were trimmed by 4 bases and 5 bases, with 13 bases remaining between them. Here the CDR3 DNA reads TGCGCCAGCAGCCCACCCAGATGGAACAATGAGCAGTTCTTC. Its protein is CASSPPRWNNEQFF.

This clonotype was seen repeatedly, ten times or more. The chain has TRBV6-6 and TRBJ1-1; D is perhaps TRBD1 (6 bases). V gave up 2 bases and J gave up 9 bases, with 10 bases separating them. The germline gives CDR1 MNHNY, CDR2 SVGAGI (reference sequence). The CDR3 has 12 amino acids. The CDR3 DNA sequence: TGTGCCAGCAGTTACGGACAGAGTAAAGCTTTCTTT. It translates to CASSYGQSKAFF.

A word on this clonotype: This could be a read error, since a much larger clone is one nucleotide away. This chain uses TRBV24-1 with TRBJ2-2; possibly TRBD1 or TRBD2 for D (5 bases each). This CDR3 spans 15 amino acids. The germline V gene encodes CDR1 KGHDR and CDR2 SFDVKD. CDR3 nucleotide sequence: TGTGCCACCAGTGTCTGCAGGGAGAACACCGGGAAGCTGTTTTTT. Translation: CATSVCRENTGKLFF.

This clonotype was counted ten times or more. As DNA, the CDR3 is TGTGCCAGCAGTTACCCAGCGAACACTGAAGCTTTCTTT. It translates to CASSYPANTEAFF. V is TRBV6-2 or TRBV6-3 and J is TRBJ1-1; no definite D call. This CDR3 has 13 residues. Trimming pared 2 bases from V and 1 base from J, leaving 5 bases between. Germline loops: CDR1 MNHEY, CDR2 SVGEGT.